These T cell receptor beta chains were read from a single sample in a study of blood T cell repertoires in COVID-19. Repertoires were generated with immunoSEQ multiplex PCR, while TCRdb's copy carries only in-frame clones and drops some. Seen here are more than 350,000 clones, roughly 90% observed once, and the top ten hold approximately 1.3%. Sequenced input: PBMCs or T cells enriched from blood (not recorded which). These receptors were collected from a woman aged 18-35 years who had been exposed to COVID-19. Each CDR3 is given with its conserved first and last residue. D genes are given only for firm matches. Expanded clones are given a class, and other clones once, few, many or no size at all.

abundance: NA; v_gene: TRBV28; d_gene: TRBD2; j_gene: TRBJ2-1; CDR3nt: TGTGCCAGTTTACCGAGCGGGAGCTCCTACAATGAGCAGTTCTTC; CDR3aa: CASLPSGSSYNEQFF
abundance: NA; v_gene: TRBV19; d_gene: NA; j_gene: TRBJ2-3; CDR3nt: TGTGCCAGTAGTATAGAATGGGACTTTCTCCGCACAGATACGCAGTATTTT; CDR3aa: CASSIEWDFLRTDTQYF
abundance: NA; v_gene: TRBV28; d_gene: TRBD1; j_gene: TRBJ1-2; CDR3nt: TGTGCCAGCAGTATAACCCCGGACAGGGAAGCTGGCTACACCTTC; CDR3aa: CASSITPDREAGYTF
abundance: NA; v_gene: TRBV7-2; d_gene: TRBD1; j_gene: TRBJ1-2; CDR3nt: TGTGCCAGCAGCTTCTGGACAGGGGGCAACTATGGCTACACCTTC; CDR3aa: CASSFWTGGNYGYTF
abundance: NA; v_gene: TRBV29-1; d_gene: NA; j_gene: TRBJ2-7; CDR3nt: TGCAGCGTTTTCGACAGCCTCTCCTACGAGCAGTACTTC; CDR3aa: CSVFDSLSYEQYF
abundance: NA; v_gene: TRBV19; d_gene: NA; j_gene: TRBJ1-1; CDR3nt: TGTGCCAGTAGCACCTTGCGTAACACTGAAGCTTTCTTT; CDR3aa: CASSTLRNTEAFF
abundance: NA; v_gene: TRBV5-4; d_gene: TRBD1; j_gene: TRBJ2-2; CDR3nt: TGTGCCAGCCGACAGGGGGCAGGTACCGGGGAGCTGTTTTTT; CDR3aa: CASRQGAGTGELFF
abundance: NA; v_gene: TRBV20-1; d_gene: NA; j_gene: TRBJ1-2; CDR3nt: TGCAGTGTACAGGGCGAATATGGCTACACCTTC; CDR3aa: CSVQGEYGYTF
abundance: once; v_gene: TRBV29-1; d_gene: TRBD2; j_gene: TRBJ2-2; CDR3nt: TGCAGCGTAGCGGGGGAGAACACCGGGGAGCTGTTTTTT; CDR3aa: CSVAGENTGELFF
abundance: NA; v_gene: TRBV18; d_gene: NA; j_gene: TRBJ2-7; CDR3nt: TGTGCCAGCTCCCCCGGGTATTCCTACGAGCAGTACTTC; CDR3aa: CASSPGYSYEQYF
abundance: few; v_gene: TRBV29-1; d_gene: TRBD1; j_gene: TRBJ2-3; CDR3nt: TGCAGCGCCTCAACAGGGGGCGCAGATACGCAGTATTTT; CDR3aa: CSASTGGADTQYF
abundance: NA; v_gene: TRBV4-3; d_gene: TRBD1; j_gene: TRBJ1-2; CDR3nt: TGCGCCAGCAGCCAGGACGACAGGGGTAACTATGGCTACACCTTC; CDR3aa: CASSQDDRGNYGYTF
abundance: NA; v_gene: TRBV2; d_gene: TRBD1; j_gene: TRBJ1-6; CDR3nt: TGTGCCAGCAGGGGACAGGGGAATGGGTCACCCCTCCACTTT; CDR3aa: CASRGQGNGSPLHF
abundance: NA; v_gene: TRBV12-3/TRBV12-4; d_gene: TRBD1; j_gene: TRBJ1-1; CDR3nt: TGTGCCAGCAGTTACAGGGGAAACACTGAAGCTTTCTTT; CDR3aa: CASSYRGNTEAFF
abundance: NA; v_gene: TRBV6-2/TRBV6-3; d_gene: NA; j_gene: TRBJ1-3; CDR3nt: TGTGCCAGCAGTACCGGACAGCCACCAAACACCATATATTTT; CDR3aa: CASSTGQPPNTIYF
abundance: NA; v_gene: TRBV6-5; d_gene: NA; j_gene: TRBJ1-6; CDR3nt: TGTGCCAGCTTCCAGGGAATCCTATCCGGTTCACCCCTCCACTTT; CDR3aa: CASFQGILSGSPLHF
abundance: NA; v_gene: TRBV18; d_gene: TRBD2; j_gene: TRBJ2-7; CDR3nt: TGTGCCAGCTCACAACTGACTAGCGGGAGTCTCGAGCAGTACTTC; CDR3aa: CASSQLTSGSLEQYF
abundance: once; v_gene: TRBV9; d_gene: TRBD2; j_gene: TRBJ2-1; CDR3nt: TGTGCCAGCAGCTTCCGACTAGCGGGGGACTCCTACAATGAGCAGTTCTTC; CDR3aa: CASSFRLAGDSYNEQFF
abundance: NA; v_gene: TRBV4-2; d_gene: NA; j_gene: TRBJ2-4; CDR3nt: TGTGCCAGCAGCCAAGAAGTTCTCGGGACTTTTAACATTCAGTACTTC; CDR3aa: CASSQEVLGTFNIQYF
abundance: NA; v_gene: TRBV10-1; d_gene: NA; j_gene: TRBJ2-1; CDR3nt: TGCGCCCTAGGGGTCTACAATGAGCAGTTCTTC; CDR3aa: CALGVYNEQFF
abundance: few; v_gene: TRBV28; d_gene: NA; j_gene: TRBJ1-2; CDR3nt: TGTGCCAGCAGTCAGCGGGGCTATGGCTACACCTTC; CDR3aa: CASSQRGYGYTF
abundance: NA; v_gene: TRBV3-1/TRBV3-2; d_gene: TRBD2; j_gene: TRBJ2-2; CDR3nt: TGTGCCAGCAGCCAAGAGAACTCCCTAGCGGGAGTTACCGGGGAGCTGTTTTTT; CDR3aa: CASSQENSLAGVTGELFF
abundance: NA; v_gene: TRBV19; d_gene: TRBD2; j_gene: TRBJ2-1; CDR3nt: TGTGCCAGTAGTACACTTGGGGCGGGAGTTCGGTTCTTC; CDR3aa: CASSTLGAGVRFF
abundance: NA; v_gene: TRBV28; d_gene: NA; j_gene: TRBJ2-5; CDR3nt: TGTGCCAGCAGTTCGGCGGGGGCCGGAGAGACCCAGTACTTC; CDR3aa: CASSSAGAGETQYF
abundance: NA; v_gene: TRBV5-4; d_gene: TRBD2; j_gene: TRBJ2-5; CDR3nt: TGTGCCAGCAGCTTGTATAGGCTAGCGGGGAACCAAGAGACCCAGTACTTC; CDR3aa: CASSLYRLAGNQETQYF
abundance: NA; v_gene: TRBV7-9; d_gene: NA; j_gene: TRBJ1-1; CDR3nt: TGTGCCAGCAGCGCAACAAGGAACACTGAAGCTTTCTTT; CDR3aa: CASSATRNTEAFF